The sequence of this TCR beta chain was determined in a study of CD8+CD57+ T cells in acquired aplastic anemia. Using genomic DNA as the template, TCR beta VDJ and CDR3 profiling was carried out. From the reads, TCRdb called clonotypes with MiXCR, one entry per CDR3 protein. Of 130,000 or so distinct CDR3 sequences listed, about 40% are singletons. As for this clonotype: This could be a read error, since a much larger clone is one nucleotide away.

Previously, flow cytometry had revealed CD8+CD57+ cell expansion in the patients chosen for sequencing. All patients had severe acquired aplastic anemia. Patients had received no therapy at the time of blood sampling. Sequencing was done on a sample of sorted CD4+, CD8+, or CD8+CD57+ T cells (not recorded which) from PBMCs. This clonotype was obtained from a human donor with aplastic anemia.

The CDR3 reads CASSADRGKNNQLQHF. The CDR3 nucleotides are TGTGCCAGCAGCGCTGACAGGGGAAAGAACAATCAGCTCCAGCATTTT. The V gene is TRBV5-6, the J gene TRBJ1-5; 8 bases line up with TRBD1. The CDR3 runs to 16 residues. Germline lookup yields CDR1 SGHDT and CDR2 YYEEEE.